The text below deals with one TCR beta chain. The entry originates in a study of blood T cell repertoires in COVID-19. The wider study: Nucleic acid was either cDNA or gDNA, and it came from T cells, B-cell-depleted T cells, or PBMCs.

In the original processing: By means of reference gene primer amplification, nucleated cell counts were estimated. Here immunoSEQ multiplex PCR was the method, and the copy in TCRdb shows in-frame clones only, minus some. V and J calls and clone size come straight from that table; D and trimming were deduced from the DNA. Here the sample spans approximately 110,000 clones, 88% being singletons. CDR1 is SGHAT and CDR2 is FQDESV in the germline V gene (reference sequence). The CDR3 has 16 residues. Germline trimming cut 1 base from V and 4 bases from J; bases unmatched to any gene: 5. V and J are TRBV11-1 and TRBJ2-3; TRBD2 matches 10 bases. The sample comprised peripheral blood. The receptor was derived from a woman in her forties or fifties with active or convalescent COVID-19. The CDR3 reads CASSLGSSGRADTQYF. The CDR3 DNA follows: TGTGCCAGCAGCTTAGGGTCGAGCGGGAGGGCAGATACGCAGTATTTT.